This T cell receptor beta chain is from a study of OX40 agonist ivuxolimab in advanced cancers. Looking at the study overall: Ivuxolimab doses were 0.01, 0.1, 0.3, 1.5, 3 or 10 mg/kg every 2 weeks. Hepatocellular carcinoma, melanoma, renal cell or head and neck cancer affected the dose-escalation patients.

Generated by immunoSEQ multiplex PCR, the TCRdb table keeps only in-frame clones and is missing some. The table records tens of thousands of clones, about 80% of them present only once. As to this clone: Its antigen is unknown.

Overall study results and limits: At doses 0.1 to 3.0 mg/kg, CD4+ and CD8+ clones expanded.

With 5 bases removed from V and 3 bases from J, the gap between germline ends came to 6 bases. Looked up from germline, CDR1 is SGHRS and CDR2 is YFSETQ. CDR3 length: 12 amino acids. The sample here was CD4+ or CD8+ T cells sorted from blood, taken in a trial of the OX40 agonist ivuxolimab. The sequence came from an adult with an advanced solid tumor such as melanoma, head and neck, liver or kidney cancer. The chain joins TRBV5-1 to TRBJ2-1, with D perhaps matching TRBD2 (5 bases). CDR3 sequence: CASRRDYNEQFF. Written as DNA, the CDR3 is TGCGCCAGCAGACGGGACTACAATGAGCAGTTCTTC.